This is a list of T cell receptor beta chains from one sample in a study of CD8 T cells in Susac syndrome. TCRdb independently ran MiXCR on the immunoSEQ multiplex PCR reads; one entry per CDR3 protein. The repertoire has under 200,000 distinct CDR3 sequences, approximately 94% of them found once; the top ten carry 0.1% to 0.12%. Sequenced input: CD4+ T cells from PBMCs. The receptors here all came from a human donor with Susac syndrome. Both conserved end residues are part of each CDR3. The D gene is left open where the match is weak. Clone size, where shown, is once, few, many, or a class for clones that have expanded.

clone_size j_call d_call v_call cdr3_aa cdr3_nt
NA TRBJ2-7 NA TRBV20-1 CSARDRVDEQYF TGCAGTGCTAGAGACCGGGTTGACGAGCAGTACTTC
NA TRBJ2-7 TRBD2 TRBV18 CASSPYTSGSYEQYF TGTGCCAGCTCACCCTATACTAGCGGCTCCTACGAGCAGTACTTC
NA TRBJ2-7 TRBD2 TRBV3-1 CASSQELLAGGEQYF TGTGCCAGCAGCCAAGAACTGCTAGCGGGGGGCGAGCAGTACTTC
NA TRBJ2-1 TRBD1 TRBV6-2/TRBV6-3 CASSNPGDRRPYNEQFF TGTGCCAGCAGCAACCCGGGGGACAGGCGTCCCTACAATGAGCAGTTCTTC
NA TRBJ2-5 TRBD2 TRBV12-3/TRBV12-4 CASSLGEGLAGGVQYF TGTGCCAGCAGTTTAGGCGAGGGACTAGCGGGGGGCGTCCAGTACTTC
NA TRBJ2-2 NA TRBV6-5 CASSYKGRSYTGELFF TGTGCCAGCAGTTACAAGGGACGGTCGTACACCGGGGAGCTGTTTTTT
NA TRBJ2-1 NA TRBV11-1 CASSSRGYNEQFF TGTGCCAGCAGCTCCCGGGGATACAATGAGCAGTTCTTC
NA TRBJ2-3 NA TRBV5-1 CASSLIGGKTDTQYF TGCGCCAGCAGCTTGATTGGGGGTAAGACAGATACGCAGTATTTT
NA TRBJ1-2 NA TRBV2 CASSEMESGYTF TGTGCCAGCAGTGAAATGGAGTCTGGCTACACCTTC
NA TRBJ2-5 NA TRBV4-1 CASSQVVGGGKETQYF TGCGCCAGCAGCCAAGTTGTCGGGGGCGGAAAAGAGACCCAGTACTTC
NA TRBJ2-7 TRBD1 TRBV18 CASSPSDRGGYEQYF TGTGCCAGCTCACCATCGGACAGGGGAGGCTACGAGCAGTACTTC
NA TRBJ2-6 TRBD2 TRBV19 CASSIGPSGAGANVLTF TGTGCCAGTAGTATAGGCCCGAGCGGGGCTGGGGCCAACGTCCTGACTTTC
NA TRBJ2-5 NA TRBV11-2 CASSREGLRETQYF TGTGCCAGCAGCAGAGAGGGACTCCGAGAGACCCAGTACTTC
NA TRBJ2-2 TRBD1 TRBV5-1 CASSLQGSGELFF TGCGCCAGCAGCTTACAGGGGTCCGGGGAGCTGTTTTTT
NA TRBJ1-2 NA TRBV5-4 CASSFYGGAYGYTF TGTGCCAGCAGTTTTTATGGGGGTGCCTATGGCTACACCTTC
NA TRBJ2-7 NA TRBV28 CASTLTGGRSYEQYF TGTGCCAGCACTCTAACCGGGGGTCGGTCCTACGAGCAGTACTTC
NA TRBJ2-2 NA TRBV6-6 CASSPTGNTGELFF TGTGCCAGCAGTCCAACAGGAAACACCGGGGAGCTGTTTTTT
NA TRBJ1-2 NA TRBV6-5 CASSYSQGNYGYTF TGTGCCAGCAGTTACTCCCAGGGCAACTATGGCTACACCTTC
NA TRBJ2-5 NA TRBV7-9 CASSLASGTQYF TGTGCCAGCAGCTTAGCTTCCGGAACCCAGTACTTC
NA TRBJ1-1 TRBD1 TRBV12-3/TRBV12-4 CASRNTGGAAFF TGTGCCAGCAGGAATACAGGGGGCGCGGCTTTCTTT
NA TRBJ1-5 NA TRBV7-9 CASSPSGQPQHF TGTGCCAGCAGCCCAAGCGGTCAGCCCCAGCATTTT
NA TRBJ2-1 NA TRBV6-5 CASSRRSEQFF TGTGCCAGCAGCCGACGGTCCGAGCAGTTCTTC
NA TRBJ2-7 TRBD2 TRBV6-5 CASSIAGGSYEQYF TGTGCCAGCAGTATAGCGGGGGGCTCCTACGAGCAGTACTTC
once TRBJ2-6 NA TRBV2 CASMARDGARSGANVLTF TGTGCCAGCATGGCTCGTGACGGGGCCCGCTCTGGGGCCAACGTCCTGACTTTC
NA TRBJ2-5 TRBD2 TRBV29-1 CSVEWSGGARETQYF TGCAGCGTTGAATGGTCGGGGGGGGCCCGAGAGACCCAGTACTTC
once TRBJ2-6 NA TRBV20-1 CSARATRVGRGANVLTF TGCAGTGCTAGAGCAACAAGGGTCGGACGTGGGGCCAACGTCCTGACTTTC
NA TRBJ1-5 NA TRBV18 CASSIGLTRKDQPQHF TGTGCCAGCTCAATAGGACTCACCCGAAAGGATCAGCCCCAGCATTTT
NA TRBJ2-5 TRBD2 TRBV20-1 CSARVLLAAQETQYF TGCAGTGCTAGAGTCCTGCTAGCGGCTCAAGAGACCCAGTACTTC
NA TRBJ2-1 TRBD1 TRBV9 CASSLQGAFYNEQFF TGTGCCAGCAGCCTACAGGGGGCGTTTTACAATGAGCAGTTCTTC
NA TRBJ2-7 TRBD1 TRBV7-2 CASSHDRGDEQYF TGTGCCAGCAGCCACGACAGGGGCGACGAGCAGTACTTC
NA TRBJ2-2 TRBD2 TRBV7-2 CASRTGLAGTGELFF TGTGCCAGCAGGACGGGACTAGCAGGCACCGGGGAGCTGTTTTTT
NA TRBJ2-3 NA TRBV6-1 CASRNGPEVTDTQYF TGTGCCAGCAGGAACGGCCCAGAGGTCACAGATACGCAGTATTTT
NA TRBJ2-7 TRBD1 TRBV7-6 CASSLASRTGLGEQYF TGTGCCAGCAGCTTAGCGTCGAGGACAGGGTTGGGGGAGCAGTACTTC
NA TRBJ1-3 NA TRBV30 CAWSGGAGNTIYF TGTGCCTGGAGTGGAGGGGCTGGAAACACCATATATTTT
NA TRBJ1-2 NA TRBV7-2 CASSLARGYTF TGTGCCAGCAGCCTCGCAAGGGGCTACACCTTC
NA TRBJ1-2 TRBD1 TRBV6-5 CASSRDRERGYTF TGTGCCAGCAGTCGGGACAGGGAAAGAGGCTACACCTTC
NA TRBJ2-5 TRBD2 TRBV11-3 CASSRGGALETQYF TGTGCCAGCAGCCGCGGGGGGGCTTTAGAGACCCAGTACTTC
NA TRBJ2-1 NA TRBV4-3 CASSQDRVLSSYNEQFF TGCGCCAGCAGCCAAGATCGTGTGTTAAGCTCCTACAATGAGCAGTTCTTC
NA TRBJ2-2 NA TRBV4-1 CASSLMTVGPGELFF TGCGCCAGCAGCCTCATGACAGTGGGGCCCGGGGAGCTGTTTTTT
NA TRBJ2-1 TRBD2 TRBV20-1 CSASGASGGLVGNEQFF TGCAGTGCTAGCGGTGCTAGCGGGGGTTTGGTAGGCAATGAGCAGTTCTTC
NA TRBJ1-4 NA TRBV12-3/TRBV12-4 CASSNRDGKLFF TGTGCCAGCAGCAACAGAGACGGAAAACTGTTTTTT
once TRBJ1-5 TRBD1 TRBV9 CASTEGSGTGENQPQHF TGTGCCAGCACCGAAGGGTCAGGGACAGGGGAAAATCAGCCCCAGCATTTT
NA TRBJ1-1 NA TRBV7-9 CASSLRGMNTEAFF TGTGCCAGCAGCTTACGGGGAATGAACACTGAAGCTTTCTTT
NA TRBJ2-5 NA TRBV20-1 CSASGGVVAETQYF TGCAGTGCTTCAGGGGGGGTGGTAGCGGAGACCCAGTACTTC
NA TRBJ1-5 TRBD1 TRBV3-1 CASSPRGTGQPQHF TGTGCCAGCAGCCCACGCGGGACAGGGCAGCCCCAGCATTTT
NA TRBJ2-1 NA TRBV15 CATSSGSRGSYNEQFF TGTGCCACCAGCAGTGGGTCAAGGGGCTCCTACAATGAGCAGTTCTTC
NA TRBJ2-2 NA TRBV4-2 CASSQGRTDTGELFF TGTGCCAGCAGCCAAGGCCGGACAGACACCGGGGAGCTGTTTTTT
once TRBJ2-3 TRBD2 TRBV5-1 CASSLGVAGISTDTQYF TGCGCCAGCAGCTTGGGGGTAGCGGGGATCTCCACAGATACGCAGTATTTT
NA TRBJ2-2 TRBD2 TRBV4-1 CASSPRLAGGVAGELFF TGCGCCAGCAGCCCAAGACTAGCGGGGGGGGTGGCCGGGGAGCTGTTTTTT
NA TRBJ2-1 TRBD2 TRBV9 CASSVSGGLNNEQFF TGTGCCAGCAGCGTTAGCGGGGGCCTAAATAATGAGCAGTTCTTC
once TRBJ1-6 NA TRBV21-1 CASSKQTVNSPLHF TGTGCCAGCAGCAAACAGACGGTCAATTCACCCCTCCACTTT
NA TRBJ2-7 TRBD1 TRBV30 CAWRGTGGKEQYF TGTGCCTGGAGGGGGACAGGGGGTAAGGAGCAGTACTTC
NA TRBJ1-1 NA TRBV4-2 CASSQETGLNTEAFF TGTGCCAGCAGCCAAGAGACAGGACTGAACACTGAAGCTTTCTTT
NA TRBJ1-4 NA TRBV4-1 CASSQDRKANEKLFF TGCGCCAGCAGCCAAGATCGGAAGGCTAATGAAAAACTGTTTTTT
NA TRBJ2-7 NA TRBV18 CASSQPGQTSYEQYF TGTGCCAGCTCACAACCGGGACAAACTTCCTACGAGCAGTACTTC
NA TRBJ2-3 NA TRBV29-1 CSFDNTDTQYF TGCAGCTTTGACAACACAGATACGCAGTATTTT
NA TRBJ2-7 NA TRBV12-3/TRBV12-4 CASSLGWKSYEQYF TGTGCCAGCAGTTTAGGTTGGAAGTCCTACGAGCAGTACTTC